A single sample is the source of the 15 T cell receptor beta chains below, sequenced in a study of blood T cell repertoires in COVID-19. TCRdb's table, derived via immunoSEQ multiplex PCR, lists solely in-frame clones and lacks some. Of about 68,000 clones listed, about 91% are singletons. Sequences were obtained from peripheral blood. The receptors here all came from a woman aged 60-70 years with active COVID-19.

V and J are TRBV15 and TRBJ1-4; 7 bases match TRBD1. Losses at the gene ends were 4 bases for V and 0 bases for J; bases not matched to a gene: 8. From germline, CDR1 is LNHNV and CDR2 YYDKDF (reference sequence). The CDR3 runs to 17 residues. CDR3 DNA sequence: TGTGCCACCAGCAAAACAGGGGTCGGTGCAACTAATGAAAAACTGTTTTTT. Residues: CATSKTGVGATNEKLFF. Supplemented by reference TRBV15 and TRBJ1-4, the full variable domain reads DAMVIQNPRYQVTQFGKPVTLSCSQTLNHNVMYWYQQKSSQAPKLLFHYYDKDFNNEADTPDNFQSRRPNTSFCFLDIRSPGLGDTAMYLCATSKTGVGATNEKLFFGSGTQLSVL.

The gene calls are TRBV9 and TRBJ2-3, with D tentatively TRBD1 (6 bases). V was cut by 0 bases and J by 0 bases, with 14 bases left in between. The CDR3 is made up of 17 amino acids. Germline loops: CDR1 SGDLS, CDR2 YYNGEE. This chain's CDR3 is CASSVGEPGQSTDTQYF. CDR3 bases: TGTGCCAGCAGCGTAGGGGAACCGGGACAAAGCACAGATACGCAGTATTTT.

CDR3 DNA: TGCGCCAGCAGCTTGGAGCGTTACCCCGGGGAGCTGTTTTTT. Its translation is CASSLERYPGELFF. The V call is TRBV5-1, the J call TRBJ2-2, with D hard to call. Germline values: CDR1 SGHRS, CDR2 YFSETQ. The germline V and J ends were trimmed by 0 bases and 6 bases, with 9 bases remaining between them. The CDR3 has 14 residues.

The genes are TRBV19 and TRBJ2-1; D may be TRBD2 (6 bases). Germline loops: CDR1 LNHDA, CDR2 SQIVND (reference sequence). Deletions cut 3 bases from V and 8 bases from J, with 17 bases between. The CDR3 is made up of 15 amino acids. The CDR3: CASSIMGLQLHEQFF. The DNA of the CDR3 is TGTGCCAGTAGTATTATGGGACTGCAACTACATGAGCAGTTCTTC.

This clone was observed a handful of times. The chain uses TRBV6-1 and TRBJ1-5; 7 bases map to TRBD1. CDR3 length: 14 amino acids. Germline V gene lookup returns CDR1 MNHNS and CDR2 SASEGT. The J segment lost 4 bases and the V segment lost 6 bases, leaving 6 bases of the junction unmatched. The DNA of the CDR3 is TGTGCCAGCAGACCGGGACAGTCTAATCAGCCCCAGCATTTT. Residues: CASRPGQSNQPQHF.

The sample holds one count of this clone. The rearrangement joins TRBV30 to TRBJ1-4; no firm D call. The CDR3 consists of 15 residues. V dropped 1 base and J dropped 4 bases, with 13 bases sitting between them. Germline-derived CDR1 and CDR2 are GTSNPN and SVGIG (reference sequence). CDR3 nucleotide sequence: TGTGCCTGGAGTGCCCGACACGGACTTAATGAAAAACTGTTTTTT. The encoded protein is CAWSARHGLNEKLFF. The full variable domain, in which reference TRBV30 and TRBJ1-4 provide the parts outside the CDR3, is SQTIHQWPATLVQPVGSPLSLECTVEGTSNPNLYWYRQAAGRGLQLLFYSVGIGQISSEVPQNLSASRPQDRQFILSSKKLLLSDSGFYLCAWSARHGLNEKLFFGSGTQLSVL.

The V call is TRBV29-1, the J call TRBJ2-7; 7 bases are a match to TRBD1. The CDR3 is made up of 14 amino acids. Trimming took 6 bases from V and 0 from J; bases not matched to a gene: 8. CDR1 is SQVTM, CDR2 ANQGSEA, per germline. The CDR3 DNA is TGCAGCGTACGAACCGGGACAGACTCCTACGAGCAGTACTTC. Translation gives CSVRTGTDSYEQYF.

V is TRBV7-2 and J is TRBJ1-2; no definite D call. The germline V and J ends were trimmed by 1 base and 4 bases, with 7 bases remaining between them. This CDR3 region has 13 residues. Germline CDR1 and CDR2: SGHTA and FQGNSA. CDR3 loop: CASSLGPSYGYTF. The CDR3 DNA follows: TGTGCCAGCAGCTTAGGGCCCTCCTATGGCTACACCTTC. Full variable domain (missing parts from reference TRBV7-2 and TRBJ1-2): GAGVSQSPSNKVTEKGKDVELRCDPISGHTALYWYRQSLGQGLEFLIYFQGNSAPDKSGLPSDRFSAERTGGSVSTLTIQRTQQEDSAVYLCASSLGPSYGYTFGSGTRLTVV.

The chain employs TRBV28 and TRBJ2-1; no reliable D call. V lost 6 bases and J lost 4, with 10 bases in between. The CDR3 sequence is 13 residues long. From germline, CDR1 is MDHEN and CDR2 SYDVKM. In DNA form, the CDR3 reads TGTGCCAGCAGGTCAGGATTTTACAATGAGCAGTTCTTC. Its translation is CASRSGFYNEQFF. The full variable domain, its missing parts supplied by reference TRBV28 and TRBJ2-1, is DVKVTQSSRYLVKRTGEKVFLECVQDMDHENMFWYRQDPGLGLRLIYFSYDVKMKEKGDIPEGYSVSREKKERFSLILESASTNQTSMYLCASRSGFYNEQFFGPGTRLTVL.

The V gene is TRBV28, the J gene TRBJ2-7, with a tentative D call TRBD2 (6 bases). The CDR3 spans 13 residues. Germline CDR1 and CDR2: MDHEN and SYDVKM. V lost 1 base and J 9 bases, leaving 13 bases between the germline ends. The DNA for the CDR3 is TGTGCCAGCAGTTTATCAGAGGAGGGTTGGCAGTACTTC. Translated, it gives CASSLSEEGWQYF.

V is TRBV6-5 and J is TRBJ2-5; D perhaps matches TRBD1 (5 bases). This CDR3 has 14 residues. The germline gives CDR1 MNHEY, CDR2 SVGAGI. V was clipped by 6 bases and J by 1 base, with 12 bases between them. DNA of the CDR3: TGTGCCAGCAGAGTTCAGGGTGGCCAAGAGACCCAGTACTTC. Its protein product is CASRVQGGQETQYF.

The chain joins TRBV7-2 to TRBJ2-1, with a weak D call TRBD1 (7 bases). The CDR3 is 15 residues long. With 3 bases removed from V and 4 bases from J, the gap between germline ends came to 13 bases. Germline CDR1 is SGHTA and CDR2 is FQGNSA. CDR3 protein: CASSFGGGRYNEQFF. The CDR3 DNA reads as TGTGCCAGCAGCTTTGGAGGGGGCCGATACAATGAGCAGTTCTTC. Variable domain in full (rest from reference TRBV7-2 and TRBJ2-1): GAGVSQSPSNKVTEKGKDVELRCDPISGHTALYWYRQSLGQGLEFLIYFQGNSAPDKSGLPSDRFSAERTGGSVSTLTIQRTQQEDSAVYLCASSFGGGRYNEQFFGPGTRLTVL.

CDR3 in DNA: TGCGCCAGCAGCCCCAGGACTAGCGGAACAGATACGCAGTATTTT. The encoded protein is CASSPRTSGTDTQYF. The rearrangement links TRBV10-2 to TRBJ2-3; 10 positions match TRBD2. Germline V gives CDR1 WSHSY, CDR2 SAAADI. Trimming at V came to 6 bases and at J to 3 bases, leaving 6 bases not matched to a gene. The CDR3 runs to 15 residues.

V gene TRBV7-9 combines with J gene TRBJ1-4, with TRBD1 matching 9 bases. Germline CDR1 and CDR2: SEHNR and FQNEAQ (reference sequence). J lost 7 bases, V lost 1 base, and 1 base had no gene match. The CDR3 has 14 amino acids. The DNA for the CDR3 is TGTGCCAGCAGCTTAGGACAGGGGGTTGAAAAACTGTTTTTT. The encoded protein is CASSLGQGVEKLFF.

The count of this clone is one. The chain recombines TRBV29-1 with TRBJ1-3; D may be TRBD1 (5 bases). V was trimmed by 3 bases and J by 0 bases, leaving 12 bases between them. CDR1 is SQVTM, CDR2 ANQGSEA, per germline. CDR3 length: 15 residues. The DNA for the CDR3 is TGCAGCGTTGATGGGCTCGGGGGCTCTGGAAACACCATATATTTT. Its translation is CSVDGLGGSGNTIYF.